These T cell receptor beta chains were read from a single sample in a study of blood T cell repertoires in COVID-19. Clones were sequenced by immunoSEQ multiplex PCR, and TCRdb holds only the in-frame ones, with some missing. The sample has some 260,000 clones; roughly 82% are singletons. Input material: peripheral blood. Source of these receptors: a woman over 75 with active or convalescent COVID-19. Both conserved end residues are part of each CDR3. The order of the fields is J gene, V gene, clone size, D gene, CDR3 length, CDR3 DNA, CDR3 protein. D genes are given only for firm matches. Clone size appears in some rows only: once, few, many, or a class for an expanded clone.

TRBJ1-5,TRBV19,.,TRBD1,16,TGTGCCAGTAGTATAGGGGCGCCAGGGGGCATTCAGCCCCAGCATTTT,CASSIGAPGGIQPQHF
TRBJ2-7,TRBV3-1/TRBV3-2,.,.,13,TGTGCCAGCAGCCAAGGAGCCGGGTACGAGCAGTACTTC,CASSQGAGYEQYF
TRBJ1-4,TRBV2,.,TRBD1,15,TGTGCCAGCAGTGCGCAGGGACAGAGTAATGAAAAACTGTTTTTT,CASSAQGQSNEKLFF
TRBJ2-6,TRBV5-1,.,TRBD1,18,TGCGCCAGCAGCTTGGACGGGACAGGGGGCGCTGGGGCCAACGTCCTGACTTTC,CASSLDGTGGAGANVLTF
TRBJ1-4,TRBV4-1,.,TRBD1,18,TGCGCCAGCAGCCAAGACGGGACAGCGAAATCAACTAATGAAAAACTGTTTTTT,CASSQDGTAKSTNEKLFF
TRBJ1-5,TRBV6-5,.,.,13,TGTGCCAGCAAGGAGGATGTAAAGCAGCCCCAGCATTTT,CASKEDVKQPQHF
TRBJ1-1,TRBV3-1/TRBV3-2,.,.,13,TGTGCCAGCAGCCAAGAGGGGCCCTCAGGGGCTTTCTTT,CASSQEGPSGAFF
TRBJ1-2,TRBV19,.,TRBD1,15,TGTGCCAGTAGCCCCCGGACAGGGGCCAACTATGGCTACACCTTC,CASSPRTGANYGYTF
TRBJ1-2,TRBV24-1,.,TRBD1,16,TGTGCCACCAGTGATTCCGGGACAGGGGACGTCTATGGCTACACCTTC,CATSDSGTGDVYGYTF
TRBJ1-2,TRBV6-2/TRBV6-3,few,.,12,TGTGCCAGCAGTTCACAGGGAGAAGGCTACACCTTC,CASSSQGEGYTF
TRBJ2-7,TRBV6-5,.,.,13,TGTGCCAGCTCAGGGCAGTCTCGCTACGAGCAGTACTTC,CASSGQSRYEQYF
TRBJ2-1,TRBV11-2,.,TRBD2,17,TGTGCCAGCAGCTTAAGGGCGGGAGTCCCGGGGACGGATGAGCAGTTCTTC,CASSLRAGVPGTDEQFF
TRBJ1-5,TRBV28,.,TRBD1,17,TGTGCCAGCAGCCCACTCGGACAGGGAGAAAACAATCAGCCCCAGCATTTT,CASSPLGQGENNQPQHF
TRBJ1-3,TRBV5-1,.,.,14,TGCGCCAGCAGCTTGAATTCAGGTGGAAACACCATATATTTT,CASSLNSGGNTIYF
TRBJ1-5,TRBV19,once,TRBD1,15,TGTGCCAGTAGTGAGGGGGCGTATAGCAATCAGCCCCAGCATTTT,CASSEGAYSNQPQHF
TRBJ2-3,TRBV28,.,.,14,TGTGCCAGCAGGGCAGGGTCCTTCACAGATACGCAGTATTTT,CASRAGSFTDTQYF
TRBJ1-3,TRBV5-4,.,.,14,TGTGCCAGCAGCTTGGACAGCTCTGGAAACACCATATATTTT,CASSLDSSGNTIYF
TRBJ2-1,TRBV11-2,.,TRBD2,15,TGTGCCAGCAGCCTGGGACTAGCGGGAGTTCGTGAGCAGTTCTTC,CASSLGLAGVREQFF
TRBJ2-7,TRBV5-1,.,TRBD1,14,TGCGCCAGCAGCTACACAGGGGGCGGCGACGAGCAGTACTTC,CASSYTGGGDEQYF
TRBJ1-6,TRBV4-1,once,.,18,TGCGCCAGCAGCCAAGAATATCAAGCCCGGTCCTATAATTCACCCCTCCACTTT,CASSQEYQARSYNSPLHF
TRBJ2-1,TRBV5-1,.,.,15,TGCGCCAGCAGCGGGACCGGGACATCCTACAATGAGCAGTTCTTC,CASSGTGTSYNEQFF
TRBJ1-2,TRBV19,.,.,13,TGTGCCAGTAGTAGGACAGCCCGCTATGGCTACACCTTC,CASSRTARYGYTF
TRBJ1-6,TRBV9,.,.,12,TGTGCCAGCGGATCGGAGAATTCACCCCTCCACTTT,CASGSENSPLHF
TRBJ1-1,TRBV29-1,few,.,15,TGCAGCGTGGGGTCACCACAGGGATATGGCACTGAAGCTTTCTTT,CSVGSPQGYGTEAFF
TRBJ1-6,TRBV4-1,.,TRBD1,15,TGCGCCAGCAGCCCTCGGGACAGTTTTAATTCACCCCTCCACTTT,CASSPRDSFNSPLHF
TRBJ1-1,TRBV6-5,.,.,14,TGTGCCAGCCAGAGAGAGTGGGAGCGCACTGAAGCTTTCTTT,CASQREWERTEAFF
TRBJ1-6,TRBV12-3/TRBV12-4,.,.,12,TGTGCCAGCAGTTTATTCGGTTCACCCCTCCACTTT,CASSLFGSPLHF
TRBJ2-1,TRBV9,few,.,12,TGTGCCAGCAGCGTAGTCAGCAATGAGCAGTTCTTC,CASSVVSNEQFF
TRBJ1-3,TRBV30,.,.,13,TGTGCCTGGAGTGTTAACTCTGGAAACACCATATATTTT,CAWSVNSGNTIYF
TRBJ2-3,TRBV28,.,.,15,TGTGCCAGCAGTTTATGGGCCCGGGGCACAGATACGCAGTATTTT,CASSLWARGTDTQYF
TRBJ2-7,TRBV5-6,.,TRBD1,18,TGTGCCAGCACCCTATTTTATTTCTCCGGGACAGGGGGGGCCGAGCAGTACTTC,CASTLFYFSGTGGAEQYF
TRBJ2-7,TRBV5-1,once,.,14,TGCGCCAGCAGCGAGCCGGGACAAATTTACGAGCAGTACTTC,CASSEPGQIYEQYF
TRBJ2-1,TRBV4-2,once,.,14,TGTGCCAGCAGCCTTGACAGGTCCTACAATGAGCAGTTCTTC,CASSLDRSYNEQFF
TRBJ2-1,TRBV5-1,.,.,15,TGCGCCAGCAGCTTGATAAGCGGCTCCTACAATGAGCAGTTCTTC,CASSLISGSYNEQFF
TRBJ1-6,TRBV20-1,few,.,14,TGCAGTGCGAGTGGGGGGGGTGTTCATTCACCCCTCCACTTT,CSASGGGVHSPLHF
TRBJ1-1,TRBV18,.,TRBD1,13,TGTGCCAGCTCACCGGACAGGGAGGCTGAAGCTTTCTTT,CASSPDREAEAFF
TRBJ1-2,TRBV28,.,.,15,TGTGCCAGCAGTTTATCTTGGCAGGGGACCGCCCTCTACACCTTC,CASSLSWQGTALYTF
TRBJ1-1,TRBV24-1,.,TRBD1,14,TGTGCCACCAGGGCAGGGGGCCCGAACACTGAAGCTTTCTTT,CATRAGGPNTEAFF
TRBJ1-5,TRBV2,few,TRBD1,14,TGTGCCAGCAGTTTCGACAGGGGGAGTCAGCCCCAGCATTTT,CASSFDRGSQPQHF
TRBJ2-7,TRBV6-5,many,TRBD2,15,TGTGCCAGCAGTTACGGGCGGGAGGCCGTCTCCGAGCAGTACTTC,CASSYGREAVSEQYF
TRBJ1-1,TRBV5-1,few,.,14,TGCGCCAGCAGCTCCCCCGGGGGTCACACTGAAGCTTTCTTT,CASSSPGGHTEAFF
TRBJ1-3,TRBV7-9,.,TRBD1,19,TGTGCCAGCAGCCAGTTCCGGGACAGGGCTCCTTCGACTGGAAACACCATATATTTT,CASSQFRDRAPSTGNTIYF
TRBJ1-6,TRBV5-6,.,.,14,TGTGCCAGCAGCTTCGACAGGATCAGTTCACCCCTCCACTTT,CASSFDRISSPLHF
TRBJ2-7,TRBV30,.,.,15,TGTGCCTGGGGTTACCCGGGAGCAACTACCTACGAGCAGTACTTC,CAWGYPGATTYEQYF
TRBJ2-1,TRBV7-9,.,TRBD2,15,TGTGCCAGCGGTAGGACTAGCGGGAGGTCGGGTGAGCAGTTCTTC,CASGRTSGRSGEQFF
TRBJ1-5,TRBV6-1,.,.,15,TGTGCCAGCAGTGAAAATTCAGGGAAGGGGGAGCCCCAGCATTTT,CASSENSGKGEPQHF
TRBJ2-7,TRBV5-1,.,TRBD1,15,TGCGCCAGCAGCTTGTTTAACCAGGGGGCAGGCGAGCAGTACTTC,CASSLFNQGAGEQYF
TRBJ1-4,TRBV3-1/TRBV3-2,.,.,16,TGTGCCAGCAGCCAAGCACAGGGATGGTTTGGGGAAAAACTGTTTTTT,CASSQAQGWFGEKLFF
TRBJ2-1,TRBV4-1,.,.,13,TGCGCCAGCAGCCATACAGGGCGAGATGAGCAGTTCTTC,CASSHTGRDEQFF
TRBJ1-1,TRBV27,.,.,15,TGTGCCAGCAGTTTATTACGGGGGTCGGACACTGAAGCTTTCTTT,CASSLLRGSDTEAFF
TRBJ2-3,TRBV7-8,few,.,13,TGTGCCAGCAGCTTAAACGTGCGTGATACGCAGTATTTT,CASSLNVRDTQYF
TRBJ2-1,TRBV30,.,.,13,TGTGCCTGGAGTGTGCAGGGCGGCAATGAGCAGTTCTTC,CAWSVQGGNEQFF
TRBJ2-3,TRBV19,.,.,14,TGTGCCAGTAGTATCGGACTCCACACAGATACGCAGTATTTT,CASSIGLHTDTQYF
TRBJ2-6,TRBV28,.,.,13,TGTGCCAGCTCCAATTCTGGGGCCAACGTCCTGACTTTC,CASSNSGANVLTF
TRBJ1-1,TRBV5-8,.,TRBD1,14,TGTGCCAGCAGCCAAGGGACAGACGGCACTGAAGCTTTCTTT,CASSQGTDGTEAFF
TRBJ2-2,TRBV24-1,.,.,14,TGTGCCACCGGACAAACCTCGAACACCGGGGAGCTGTTTTTT,CATGQTSNTGELFF
TRBJ1-6,TRBV10-3,.,.,13,TGTGCCACCCGCGTGACAGCGAATTCACCCCTCCACTTT,CATRVTANSPLHF
TRBJ2-1,TRBV27,.,.,14,TGTGCCAGCAGTTTAATACAGGGAGCCAATGAGCAGTTCTTC,CASSLIQGANEQFF
TRBJ1-5,TRBV7-2,.,.,12,TGTGCCAGCAGCTTATTCGATCAGCCCCAGCATTTT,CASSLFDQPQHF
TRBJ2-5,TRBV5-6,.,.,15,TGTGCCAGCAGCTCTCGAACAGGAAACCAAGAGACCCAGTACTTC,CASSSRTGNQETQYF